The entry below describes one T cell receptor (beta chain). Its antigen remains unidentified. Per-base qualities were not stored, and no clone one base away is much larger. The cysteine opens and the phenylalanine closes a CDR3 of 14 amino acids. Only the CDR3 portion is preserved as DNA: 42 bases, with reading frame beginning at the first base. V sheds 1 base and J sheds 5 bases, leaving 14 bases between their ends. Reading the germline V gene (reference sequence) gives CDR1 DFQATT and CDR2 SNEGSKA. The TCR beta CDR3 regions were amplified from the RNA transcripts. A first-round RT-PCR of the TCR CDR3 used the HTBI primer set with the Qiagen OneStep RT-PCR kit. Libraries were constructed in a second round of multiplex PCR, after which size selection and purification were carried out. Sequencing of the libraries was done on an Illumina HiSeq2000 using paired-end 100 bp reads. For the original study's pipeline: Raw data were processed with SOAPnuke, discarding reads with adapters, uncalled bases, mean Phred below 15, or no exact constant-primer or identifier match. High-quality paired reads were merged with COPE v1.2.5, and unique nucleotide sequences were defined as clonotypes. MiTCR v1.1 was used to align the clonotypes against IMGT TRBV, TRBD and TRBJ reference segments. Only V-J combinations with frequency above 0.0001, covering about 99% of repertoires, were analysed. A TCS score was defined as the ratio of F50 (clonal expansion) to E x V (chaos), with BLOSUM62-based TCRdist applied between CDR3 peptides within each V-J. Welch's t-statistics and random forest reduced fewer than 550 V-J features to under 15, which were used in a naive Bayes classifier (R e1071). In TCRdb, the public reads were trimmed at Q25 with fastp and aligned with MiXCR, with productive beta chains retained. All rows with the same CDR3 protein become a single entry with the most common DNA and genes. TCRdb assigned the V and J calls; the authors' analysis was not used. The sample records more than 300,000 distinct CDR3 sequences, about 14% of which are singletons. The ten largest clones add up to about 19% of the sample.

In the ophthalmopathy patients, disease was moderately to severely active, with a Clinical Activity Score of 3 or more, a NOSPECS grade of 4 or more, and a duration of less than 3 months. Exclusion was applied to patients with uncontrolled infections, other autoimmune diseases, pregnancy or lactation. Clinical symptoms, serum thyroxine and TRAb, thyroid ultrasound, and orbital computed tomography formed the basis for the diagnoses. PBMCs were isolated from about 9 ml of fresh peripheral blood by Ficoll-Paque density gradient centrifugation. Total RNA was extracted with Trizol reagent, and quality was checked on an Agilent 2100 Bioanalyzer. This entry comes from a study of T cells in Graves' hyperthyroidism and ophthalmopathy (dated by TCRdb to the late 2010s). Regarding the complete study: Peripheral blood samples were taken at initial diagnosis, before any treatment was given. To identify distinguishing TCR V-J signatures, a discovery cohort of 100 or so patients was used, comprising some 43 with Graves' ophthalmopathy and around 60 with stable Graves' hyperthyroidism. Whether ophthalmopathy could be predicted prospectively was tested in an independent validation cohort made up of roughly 19 hyperthyroidism patients plus 17 patients who later progressed to ophthalmopathy. The 75 to 100 discovery patients were randomly split 7:3 into training and test sets. In addition, the study compared T-cell repertoires in thyroid tissue and in blood from roughly 6 Graves' hyperthyroidism patients. Once sampling was done, hyperthyroidism patients were given methimazole at a starting dose of 30 mg daily, whereas ophthalmopathy patients were given high-dose intravenous methylprednisolone. According to the paper, TCR Vbeta CDR3 sequencing was carried out on 135 peripheral blood samples, which came from fewer than 50 ophthalmopathy, around 75 hyperthyroidism and around 17 progressor patients.

Findings and caveats that apply to the study as a whole: In validation, the model predicted progression to ophthalmopathy a median of roughly six months before onset, with roughly 71% sensitivity and about 75% specificity. Sample size was not statistically predetermined, and blinding of investigators to group allocation was not performed. Most expanded thyroid clonotypes (frequency above 0.001) were also detected in blood, a finding suggesting that blood repertoires may reflect thyroid immune responses. Ophthalmopathy was separated from stable hyperthyroidism by a 13 V-J signature model, with roughly 88% sensitivity and about 81% specificity obtained in cross-validation and 80%/75% obtained in testing.

Material for sequencing was blood. This TCR was sampled from a woman aged 25-40 years with Graves' ophthalmopathy. The sequence joins TRBV20-1 to TRBJ1-2; the D gene lacks a confident call. In nucleotide form, the sequence is TGCAGTGCTAGAGGCGTGATCGAAAGTTATGGCTACACCTTC. Its coded protein is CSARGVIESYGYTF.